What follows are 6 T cell receptor beta chains derived from one specimen sequenced in a study of T cells in Graves' hyperthyroidism and ophthalmopathy. Using RNA transcripts as the source, TCR beta CDR3 regions were amplified. The HTBI set primed first-round TCR CDR3 RT-PCR. TCRdb analysed the multiplex PCR reads with MiXCR anew, one entry per CDR3 protein. The sample records roughly 740,000 distinct CDR3 sequences, around 17% being singletons. Sequenced: blood. Every receptor here comes from a man between 18 and 29 years old with Graves' hyperthyroidism.

This clonotype came up many times. This chain connects TRBV14 to TRBJ2-3, with D perhaps TRBD2 (5 bases). From germline, CDR1 is SGHDN and CDR2 FVKESK. V lost 6 bases to trimming and J lost 5 bases, with 9 bases between them. The CDR3 sequence is 12 residues long. Here the CDR3 DNA reads TGTGCCAGCAGGGGAGCTGGAGATACGCAGTATTTT. Translated: CASRGAGDTQYF.

This clonotype has a handful of counts. No conserved phenylalanine or tryptophan is present at the end of the CDR3, so a read error is the likely explanation. The V gene is TRBV27, the J gene TRBJ2-2, with TRBD1 identical over 8 bases. This CDR3 contains 14 residues. The germline gives CDR1 MNHEY, CDR2 SMNVEV (reference sequence). Trimming at V came to 2 bases and at J to 9 bases, leaving 5 bases not matched to a gene. CDR3 amino acids: CASSLNPGGRELFL. CDR3 in DNA: TGTGCCAGCAGTTTAAATCCAGGGGGCAGGGAGCTGTTTCTT.

As concerns this clonotype: A much larger clone differs from this one at a single base, so this may be a read error. The rearrangement joins TRBV2 to TRBJ2-1; 7 nucleotides agree with TRBD2. The CDR3 spans 14 residues. CDR1 is SNHLY and CDR2 is FYNNEI in the germline V gene. As DNA, the CDR3 is TGTGTCAGCACGACCGCGGGAGCCTACAATGAGCAGTTCTTC. The encoded protein is CVSTTAGAYNEQFF.

The chain links TRBV28 to TRBJ2-7; 12 nucleotides match TRBD2. Germline V gene sequence: CDR1 MDHEN, CDR2 SYDVKM. This CDR3 spans 16 amino acids. Trimming at V came to 6 bases and at J to 2 bases, leaving 8 bases not matched to a gene. DNA of the CDR3: TGTGCCAGCAGGCTAGCCGGACTAGCGGGAACCTACGAGCAGTACTTC. It is translated as CASRLAGLAGTYEQYF.

This clonotype was observed many times. This chain uses TRBV28 with TRBJ2-1; 7 bases agree with TRBD2. CDR1 and CDR2 (germline): MDHEN, SYDVKM. There are 14 residues in the CDR3. After removal of 7 bases from V and 9 bases from J, the junction contained 12 bases not matched to a gene. The CDR3 sequence: CASTRWGREGEQFF. The DNA for the CDR3 is TGTGCCAGCACACGATGGGGCAGGGAGGGTGAGCAGTTCTTC.

The chain carries TRBV7-9 and TRBJ2-5, with TRBD1 identical over 10 bases. V shed 5 bases, J shed 2 bases, and the junction held 5 bases outside the gene matches. Germline V gene data show CDR1 as SEHNR and CDR2 as FQNEAQ (reference sequence). The CDR3 covers 15 residues. CDR3: CASSGGQGIQETQYF. As DNA, the CDR3 is TGTGCCAGCAGCGGGGGACAGGGGATACAAGAGACCCAGTACTTC.